This TCR beta chain emerged from a study of T cells in Graves' hyperthyroidism and ophthalmopathy. The study, taken as a whole, reports: Most thyroid clonotypes expanded above 0.001 appeared in blood too. Separation of ophthalmopathy from stable hyperthyroidism was achieved by a 13 V-J model.

Stable Graves' hyperthyroidism meant no ophthalmopathy progression within 18 months. Hyperthyroidism was newly diagnosed in patients aged 18 to 65 (duration under 2 months). Amplified TCR beta CDR3 regions derived from RNA transcripts. An initial round of RT-PCR targeting the TCR CDR3 relied on the HTBI primer set. TCRdb itself ran the multiplex PCR reads through MiXCR, one entry per CDR3 protein. Among around 420,000 distinct CDR3 sequences, around 14% were seen once, and the ten largest hold approximately 7.5%. This CDR3 has 12 residues. V lost 3 bases and J lost 6, with 7 bases in between. Looked up from germline, CDR1 is KGHDR and CDR2 is SFDVKD. This clonotype was detected ten times or more. Its antigen remains unknown.

This clonotype was obtained from a woman under 30 with Graves' hyperthyroidism. This sequence joins TRBV24-1 and TRBJ1-2; the D gene is possibly TRBD1 (5 bases). Sequencing was performed on blood. CDR3 in amino acids: CATSDPGDGYTF. CDR3 coding DNA: TGTGCCACCAGTGATCCGGGGGATGGCTACACCTTC.